One T cell receptor (beta chain) is described in this entry. Its antigen is not yet known. Within one base of it there is no much larger clone, and no base qualities were kept. The sample belongs to a study of blood T cell repertoires in COVID-19 (TCRdb year 2020). With respect to the entire study: The collaborator samples originated in the United States, Italy and Spain and spanned the acute and convalescent phases of COVID-19. The prospective study material was composed of cDNA or gDNA derived from T cells, B-cell-depleted T cells, or PBMCs. The dataset comprised deeply sampled blood TCRbeta repertoires from subjects exposed to, actively infected with, or recovered from COVID-19. A freely available public database, intended as a resource for researchers studying the immune response to SARS-CoV-2, is where the repertoires were released. Samples were obtained from the ongoing ImmuneRACE study (first 160 participants) and from about 1,300 subjects provided by 6 global collaborators. The sample metadata nearly always contained a de-identified subject ID, COVID-19 status, age in years and sex. Where HLA class I and class II types were available, the types were taken from metadata supplied by the sample provider, not from assay-based typing.

At one collaborating source in Seattle, patients were enrolled during active infection and were followed longitudinally through the course of disease. Collaborating institutions collected whole blood in K2EDTA tubes following their own protocols. For TCRbeta analysis, collaborators shipped samples in one of three forms: frozen whole blood, isolated PBMCs, or DNA extracted from either of those sample types. Trimming leaves V shorter by 10 bases and J shorter by 7 bases, with the junction holding 14 bases beyond the gene matches. CDR1 and CDR2, per the germline V gene, are MNHEY and SVGAGI. Counted from cysteine to phenylalanine, this CDR3 has 15 amino acids. Kept here is only the CDR3 DNA, which spans 45 bases and is read in frame from base 1. The study at large found these results: How much clinical and demographic metadata was included differed by source and by participant, and the metadata was provided uncurated.

TCRbeta CDR3 regions were amplified from genomic DNA by means of the immunoSEQ Assay, a bias-controlled multiplex PCR. Under the source paper's analysis protocol: The number of nucleated cells in each sample was estimated by amplification of reference gene primers within the assay. Sequence reads were collapsed and filtered to measure the absolute abundance of every unique TCRbeta CDR3 rearrangement. For each sample, productive Simpson clonality was calculated as the square root of Simpson's diversity index over productive rearrangements. What TCRdb holds here is the immuneACCESS table cut down to in-frame rearrangements. Part of the clones is not present; checked against another copy, under half of the missing clones reflect an unresolved V gene, and the others are unexplained. V, J and clone size were drawn from that table, and D and trimming were deduced from the DNA. Across this sample there are about 210,000 clones, with around 80% seen only once. Clones ranked in the top ten supply 7.5% to 9% of the sample.

Specimen: peripheral blood. Here the chain combines TRBV6-5 and TRBJ2-2; 8 central bases correspond to TRBD2. The receptor was isolated from an elderly woman with COVID-19, enrolled during active disease. CDR3 protein: CAIGGAGVSGGELFF. The bases read TGTGCCATTGGGGGAGCGGGAGTTAGTGGCGGGGAGCTGTTTTTT.